The clone carrying this T cell receptor beta chain has just one count. In the source study's methods: Amplifying reference gene primers gave estimates of nucleated cell counts. TCRdb's copy holds only in-frame clones and misses some; the assay was immunoSEQ multiplex PCR. V, J and clone size derive from that table, while D and trimming were established from the DNA sequence. The sample records 110,000 to 150,000 clones, 75% to 90% being singletons. This specimen belongs to a study of blood T cell repertoires in COVID-19. The wider study: T cells, B-cell-depleted T cells, or PBMCs provided the cDNA or gDNA that served as material.

This clonotype was obtained from a man in his 60s with active or convalescent COVID-19. Sequenced input: peripheral blood.

As DNA, the CDR3 is TGTGCCATCAGTCCGGGACAGGGCCCTTCGGGGGCGTACGAGCAGTACTTC. It codes for CAISPGQGPSGAYEQYF. The genes are TRBV10-3 and TRBJ2-7; 9 bases are shared with TRBD1. The CDR3 spans 17 residues. V lost 5 bases to trimming and J lost 4 bases; unmatched junction nucleotides: 15. Germline values: CDR1 ENHRY, CDR2 SYGVKD.